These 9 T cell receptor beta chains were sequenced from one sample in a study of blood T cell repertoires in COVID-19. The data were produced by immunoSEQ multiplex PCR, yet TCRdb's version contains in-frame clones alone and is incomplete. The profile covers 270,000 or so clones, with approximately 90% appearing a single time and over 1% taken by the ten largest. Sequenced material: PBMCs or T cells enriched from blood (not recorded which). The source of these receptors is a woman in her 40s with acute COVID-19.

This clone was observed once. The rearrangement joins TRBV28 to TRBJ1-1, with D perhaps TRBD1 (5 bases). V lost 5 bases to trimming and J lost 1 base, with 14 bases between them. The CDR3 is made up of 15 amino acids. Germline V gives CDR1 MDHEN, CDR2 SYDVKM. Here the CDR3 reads CASSPTDRKNTEAFF. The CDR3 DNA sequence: TGTGCCAGCAGTCCGACCGACAGAAAGAACACTGAAGCTTTCTTT.

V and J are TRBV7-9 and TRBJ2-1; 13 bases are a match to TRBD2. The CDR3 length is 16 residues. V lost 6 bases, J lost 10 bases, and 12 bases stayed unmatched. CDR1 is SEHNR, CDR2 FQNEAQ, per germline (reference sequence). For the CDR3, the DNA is TGTGCCAGCAGGCCCACCGGGACTAGCGGGAATGGAGAGCAGTTCTTC. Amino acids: CASRPTGTSGNGEQFF.

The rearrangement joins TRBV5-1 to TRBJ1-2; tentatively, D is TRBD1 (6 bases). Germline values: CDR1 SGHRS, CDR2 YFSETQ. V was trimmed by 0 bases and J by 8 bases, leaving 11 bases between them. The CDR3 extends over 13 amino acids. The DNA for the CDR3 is TGCGCCAGCAGCTTGGCCTCAGGGGAAGGCTACACCTTC. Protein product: CASSLASGEGYTF.

CDR3 nucleotide sequence: TGCAGCGTCGACCCTTGGGGGGCGGGAGGTTTGTCCTACAATGAGCAGTTCTTC. Amino acids: CSVDPWGAGGLSYNEQFF. This chain uses TRBV29-1 with TRBJ2-1, with TRBD2 matching 8 bases. Trimming at V came to 6 bases and at J to 1 base, leaving 17 bases not matched to a gene. The CDR3 spans 18 residues. Germline V gives CDR1 SQVTM, CDR2 ANQGSEA.

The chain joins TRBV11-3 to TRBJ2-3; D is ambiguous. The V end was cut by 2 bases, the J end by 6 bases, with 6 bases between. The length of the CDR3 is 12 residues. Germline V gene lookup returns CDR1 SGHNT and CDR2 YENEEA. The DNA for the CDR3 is TGTGCCAGCAGCTTAAGCGCGGATACGCAGTATTTT. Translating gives CASSLSADTQYF.

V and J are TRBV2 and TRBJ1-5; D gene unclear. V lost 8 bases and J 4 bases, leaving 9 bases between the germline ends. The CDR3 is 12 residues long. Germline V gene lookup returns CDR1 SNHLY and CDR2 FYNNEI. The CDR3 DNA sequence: TGTGCCAGCGGTCGGGAAAATCAGCCCCAGCATTTT. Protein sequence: CASGRENQPQHF.

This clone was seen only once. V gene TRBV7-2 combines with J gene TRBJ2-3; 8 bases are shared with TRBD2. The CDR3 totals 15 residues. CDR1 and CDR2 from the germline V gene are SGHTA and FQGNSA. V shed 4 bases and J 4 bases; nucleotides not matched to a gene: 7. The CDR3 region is CASSSRRGLADTQYF. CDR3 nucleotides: TGTGCCAGCAGCTCCCGTCGGGGACTAGCAGATACGCAGTATTTT.

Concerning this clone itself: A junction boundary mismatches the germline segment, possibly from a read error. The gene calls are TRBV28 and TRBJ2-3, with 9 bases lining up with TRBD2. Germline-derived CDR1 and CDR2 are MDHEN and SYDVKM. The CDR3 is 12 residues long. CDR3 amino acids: CASNHMGTSKNF. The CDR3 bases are TGTGCCAGCAATCACATGGGGACTAGCAAGAATTTT.

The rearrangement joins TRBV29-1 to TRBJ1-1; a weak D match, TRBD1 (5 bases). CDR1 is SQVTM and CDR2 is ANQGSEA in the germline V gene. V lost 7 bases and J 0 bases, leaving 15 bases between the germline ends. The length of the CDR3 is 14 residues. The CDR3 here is CSAPGGGLNTEAFF. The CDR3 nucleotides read TGCAGCGCCCCGGGCGGGGGGTTGAACACTGAAGCTTTCTTT.